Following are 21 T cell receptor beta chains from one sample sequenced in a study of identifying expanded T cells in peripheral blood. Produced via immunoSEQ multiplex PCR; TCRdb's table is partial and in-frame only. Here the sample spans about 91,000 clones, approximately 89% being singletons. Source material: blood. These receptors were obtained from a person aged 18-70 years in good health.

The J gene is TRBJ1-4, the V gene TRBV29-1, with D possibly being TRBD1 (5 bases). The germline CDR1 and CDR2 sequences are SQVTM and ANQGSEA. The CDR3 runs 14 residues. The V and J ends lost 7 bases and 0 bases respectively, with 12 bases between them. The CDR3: CSALGAATNEKLFF. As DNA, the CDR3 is TGCAGCGCCTTAGGGGCTGCAACTAATGAAAAACTGTTTTTT.

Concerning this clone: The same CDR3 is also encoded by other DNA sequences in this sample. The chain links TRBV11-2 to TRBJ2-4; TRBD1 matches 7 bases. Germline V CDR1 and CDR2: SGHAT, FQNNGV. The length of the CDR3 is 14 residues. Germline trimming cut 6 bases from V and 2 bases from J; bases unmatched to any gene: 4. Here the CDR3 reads CASRDRESKNIQYF. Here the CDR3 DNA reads TGTGCCAGCAGAGACAGGGAGTCCAAAAACATTCAGTACTTC.

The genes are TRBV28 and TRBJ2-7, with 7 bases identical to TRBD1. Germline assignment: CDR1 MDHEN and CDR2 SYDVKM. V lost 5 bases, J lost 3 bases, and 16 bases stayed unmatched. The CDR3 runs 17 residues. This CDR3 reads CASSQYPLRDSFYEQYF. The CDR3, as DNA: TGTGCCAGCAGTCAGTATCCACTAAGGGACAGCTTCTACGAGCAGTACTTC.

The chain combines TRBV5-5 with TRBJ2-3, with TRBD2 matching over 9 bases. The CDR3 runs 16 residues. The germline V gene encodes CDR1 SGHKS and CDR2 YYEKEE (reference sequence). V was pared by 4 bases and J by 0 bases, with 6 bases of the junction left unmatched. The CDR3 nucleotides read TGTGCCAGCAGCCGAATGACTAGCGGTAGCACAGATACGCAGTATTTT. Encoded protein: CASSRMTSGSTDTQYF. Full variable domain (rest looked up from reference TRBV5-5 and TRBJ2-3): DAGVTQSPTHLIKTRGQQVTLRCSPISGHKSVSWYQQVLGQGPQFIFQYYEKEERGRGNFPDRFSARQFPNYSSELNVNALLLGDSALYLCASSRMTSGSTDTQYFGPGTRLTVL.

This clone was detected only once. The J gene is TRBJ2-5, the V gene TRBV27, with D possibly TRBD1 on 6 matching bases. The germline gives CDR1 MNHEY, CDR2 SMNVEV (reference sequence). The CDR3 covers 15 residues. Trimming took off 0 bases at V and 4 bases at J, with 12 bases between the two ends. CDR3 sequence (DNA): TGTGCCAGCAGTTTATCACAGGGCTCTATAGAGACCCAGTACTTC. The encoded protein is CASSLSQGSIETQYF.

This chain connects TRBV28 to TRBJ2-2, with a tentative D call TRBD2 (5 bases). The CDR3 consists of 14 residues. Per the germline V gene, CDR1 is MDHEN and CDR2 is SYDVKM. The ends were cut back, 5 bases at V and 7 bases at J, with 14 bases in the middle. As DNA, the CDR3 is TGTGCCAGCAGTCCCCCGGCCCGGGGCGGGGAGCTGTTTTTT. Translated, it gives CASSPPARGGELFF.

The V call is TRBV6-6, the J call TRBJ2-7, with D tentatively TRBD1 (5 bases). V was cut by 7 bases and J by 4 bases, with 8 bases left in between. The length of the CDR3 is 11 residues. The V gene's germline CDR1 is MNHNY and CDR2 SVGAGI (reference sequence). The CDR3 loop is CASTSGYEQYF. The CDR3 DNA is TGTGCCAGCACTTCAGGGTACGAGCAGTACTTC.

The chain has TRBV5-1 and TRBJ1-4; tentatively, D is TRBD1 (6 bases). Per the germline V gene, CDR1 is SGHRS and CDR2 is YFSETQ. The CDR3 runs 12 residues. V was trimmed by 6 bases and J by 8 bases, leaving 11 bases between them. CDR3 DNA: TGCGCCAGCATGGGGGCTAGGGAAAAACTGTTTTTT. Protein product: CASMGAREKLFF.

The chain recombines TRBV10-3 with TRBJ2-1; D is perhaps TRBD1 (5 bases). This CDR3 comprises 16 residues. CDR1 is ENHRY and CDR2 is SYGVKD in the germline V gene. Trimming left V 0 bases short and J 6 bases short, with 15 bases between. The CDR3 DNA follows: TGTGCCATCAGTGAGTCTACCCAGGGCCCCCGCAATGAGCAGTTCTTC. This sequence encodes CAISESTQGPRNEQFF.

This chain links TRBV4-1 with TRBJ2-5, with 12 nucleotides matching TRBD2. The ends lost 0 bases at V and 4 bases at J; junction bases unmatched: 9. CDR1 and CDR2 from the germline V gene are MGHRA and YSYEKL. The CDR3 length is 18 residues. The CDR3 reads CASSQDESSGGAGETQYF. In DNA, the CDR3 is TGCGCCAGCAGCCAAGATGAATCTAGCGGGGGGGCCGGAGAGACCCAGTACTTC.

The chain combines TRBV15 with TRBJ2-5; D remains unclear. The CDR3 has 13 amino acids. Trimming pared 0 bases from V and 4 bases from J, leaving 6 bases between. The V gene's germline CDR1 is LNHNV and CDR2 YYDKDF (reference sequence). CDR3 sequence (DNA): TGTGCCACCAGCAGAGACAGTGGAGAGACCCAGTACTTC. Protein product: CATSRDSGETQYF.

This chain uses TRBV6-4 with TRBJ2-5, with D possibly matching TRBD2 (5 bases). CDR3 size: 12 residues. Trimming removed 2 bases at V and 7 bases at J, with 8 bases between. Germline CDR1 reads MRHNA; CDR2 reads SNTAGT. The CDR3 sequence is CASSDNGGTQYF. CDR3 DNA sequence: TGTGCCAGCAGTGACAACGGAGGGACCCAGTACTTC.

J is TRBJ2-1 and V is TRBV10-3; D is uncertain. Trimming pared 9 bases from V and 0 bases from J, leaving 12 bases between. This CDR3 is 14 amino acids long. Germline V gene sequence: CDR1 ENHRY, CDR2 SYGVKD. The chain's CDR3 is CAISRDPSYNEQFF. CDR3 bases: TGTGCCATTTCCCGAGACCCCTCCTACAATGAGCAGTTCTTC.

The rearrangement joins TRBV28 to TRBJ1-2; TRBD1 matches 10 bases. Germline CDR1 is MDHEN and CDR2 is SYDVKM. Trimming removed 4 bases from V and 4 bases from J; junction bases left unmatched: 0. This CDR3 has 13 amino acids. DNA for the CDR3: TGTGCCAGCAGTTGGGACAGGGGCTATGGCTACACCTTC. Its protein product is CASSWDRGYGYTF.

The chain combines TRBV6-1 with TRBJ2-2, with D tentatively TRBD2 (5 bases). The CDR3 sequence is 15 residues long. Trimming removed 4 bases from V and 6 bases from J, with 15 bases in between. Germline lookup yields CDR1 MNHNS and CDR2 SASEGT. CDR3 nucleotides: TGTGCCAGCAGTGTTGAGGGTCCGAGGTCCGGGGAGCTGTTTTTT. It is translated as CASSVEGPRSGELFF.

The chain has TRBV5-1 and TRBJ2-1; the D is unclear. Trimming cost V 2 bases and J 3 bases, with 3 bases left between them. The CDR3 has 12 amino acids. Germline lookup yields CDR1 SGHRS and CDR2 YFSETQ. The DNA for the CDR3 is TGCGCCAGCAGCTTTCGCTACAATGAGCAGTTCTTC. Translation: CASSFRYNEQFF. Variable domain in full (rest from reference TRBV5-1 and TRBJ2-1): KAGVTQTPRYLIKTRGQQVTLSCSPISGHRSVSWYQQTPGQGLQFLFEYFSETQRNKGNFPGRFSGRQFSNSRSEMNVSTLELGDSALYLCASSFRYNEQFFGPGTRLTVL.

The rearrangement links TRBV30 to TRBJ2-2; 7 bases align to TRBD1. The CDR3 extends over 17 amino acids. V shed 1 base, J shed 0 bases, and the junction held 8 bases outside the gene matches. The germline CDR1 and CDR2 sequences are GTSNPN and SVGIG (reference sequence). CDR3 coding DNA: TGTGCCTGGAGTGGGGGACAGACACCCTCGAACACCGGGGAGCTGTTTTTT. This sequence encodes CAWSGGQTPSNTGELFF.

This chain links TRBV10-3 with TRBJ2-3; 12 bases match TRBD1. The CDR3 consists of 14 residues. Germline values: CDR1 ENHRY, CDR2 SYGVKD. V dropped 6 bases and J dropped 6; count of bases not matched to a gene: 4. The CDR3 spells CAIRGTGGLDTQYF. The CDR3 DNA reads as TGTGCCATCAGGGGGACAGGGGGCCTGGATACGCAGTATTTT.

The chain's CDR3 is CASSMPGQQETQYF. The CDR3 DNA is TGTGCCAGCAGCATGCCGGGACAGCAAGAGACCCAGTACTTC. The V call is TRBV7-2, the J call TRBJ2-5; 7 bases are a match to TRBD1. Germline V gene sequence: CDR1 SGHTA, CDR2 FQGNSA. This CDR3 spans 14 amino acids. Trimming at V came to 5 bases and at J to 2 bases, leaving 5 bases not matched to a gene.

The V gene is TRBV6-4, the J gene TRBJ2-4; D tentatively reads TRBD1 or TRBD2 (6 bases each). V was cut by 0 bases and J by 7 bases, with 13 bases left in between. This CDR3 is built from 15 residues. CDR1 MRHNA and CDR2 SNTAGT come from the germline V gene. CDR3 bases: TGTGCCAGCAGTGACTCTACCGGGGGCGGGAACATTCAGTACTTC. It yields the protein CASSDSTGGGNIQYF.

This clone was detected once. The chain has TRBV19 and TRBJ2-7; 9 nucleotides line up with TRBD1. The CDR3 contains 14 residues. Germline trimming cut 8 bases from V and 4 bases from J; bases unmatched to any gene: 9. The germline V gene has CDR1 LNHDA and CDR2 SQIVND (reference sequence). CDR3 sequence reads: CASSPGTGLYEQYF. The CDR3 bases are TGTGCCAGTTCACCTGGGACAGGGTTGTACGAGCAGTACTTC.